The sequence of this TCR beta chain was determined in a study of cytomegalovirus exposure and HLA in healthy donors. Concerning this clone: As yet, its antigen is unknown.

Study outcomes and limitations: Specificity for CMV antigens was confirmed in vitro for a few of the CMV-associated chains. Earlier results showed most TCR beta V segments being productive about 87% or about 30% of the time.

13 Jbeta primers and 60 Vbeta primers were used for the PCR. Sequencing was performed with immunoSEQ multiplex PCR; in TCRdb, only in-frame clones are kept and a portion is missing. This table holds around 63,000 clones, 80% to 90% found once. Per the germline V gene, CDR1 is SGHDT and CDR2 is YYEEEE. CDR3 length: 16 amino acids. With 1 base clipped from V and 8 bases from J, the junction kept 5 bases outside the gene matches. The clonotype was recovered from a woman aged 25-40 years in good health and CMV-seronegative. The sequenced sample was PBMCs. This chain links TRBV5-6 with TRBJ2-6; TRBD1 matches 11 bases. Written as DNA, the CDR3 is TGTGCCAGCAGCTTGCCTGGGACAGGGGGGTCCAACGTCCTGACTTTC. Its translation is CASSLPGTGGSNVLTF.